This entry describes one TCR beta chain. The antigen remains unidentified. This record comes from a study of cytomegalovirus exposure and HLA in healthy donors. Germline-derived CDR1 and CDR2 are MNHEY and SVGAGI. CDR3 size: 14 residues. Trimming removed 5 bases from V and 6 bases from J; junction bases left unmatched: 3. Study observations and caveats: A list of approximately 160 TCR beta chains associated with cytomegalovirus was given. As confirmed in vitro, a few CMV-associated chains were specific for CMV antigens. Generally TCR sequences proved uncommon, though certain public TCRs appeared in numerous donors.

Here immunoSEQ multiplex PCR was the method, and the copy in TCRdb shows in-frame clones only, minus some. The sample includes some 150,000 clones, 80% to 90% of them seen just once. Sequenced sample: PBMCs. The source is a man aged 18 to 35 in good health and CMV-seropositive. The genes are TRBV6-5 and TRBJ1-4, with 10 bases matching TRBD1. CDR3 DNA sequence: TGTGCCAGCAGTCAAGGGACAGGGGATGAAAAACTGTTTTTT. Protein sequence: CASSQGTGDEKLFF.